Following are 28 T cell receptor beta chains from one sample sequenced in a study of cytomegalovirus exposure and HLA in healthy donors. Primers included in the PCR were 60 Vbeta and 13 Jbeta primers. Sequencing was performed with immunoSEQ multiplex PCR; in TCRdb, only in-frame clones are kept and a portion is missing. The table lists about 180,000 clones, 80% of them singletons. Sequencing used PBMCs. The receptors were sampled from a man between 25 and 39 years old in good health and CMV-seronegative.

The chain carries TRBV7-9 and TRBJ2-7, with D maybe TRBD2 (7 bases). V shed 5 bases and J shed 5 bases, with 13 bases lying between them. The CDR3 totals 13 residues. The germline CDR1 and CDR2 sequences are SEHNR and FQNEAQ (reference sequence). CDR3 DNA sequence: TGTGCCAGCAGCCCGCCGGGGGGCCACGAGCAGTACTTC. Translated, it gives CASSPPGGHEQYF.

The chain couples TRBV5-6 to TRBJ2-2; 7 nucleotides line up with TRBD2. CDR3 length equals 16 residues. Germline V CDR1 and CDR2: SGHDT, YYEEEE. V trimming: 4 bases; J trimming: 1 base; junction bases outside the gene matches: 7. The CDR3 coding sequence is TGTGCCAGCAGCCGGGCGGCTAGCGGGAACACCGGGGAGCTGTTTTTT. Translation gives CASSRAASGNTGELFF.

This clone appeared a few times. The chain joins TRBV6-5 to TRBJ1-1; no clear D. Trimming removed 7 bases from V and 2 bases from J, with 11 bases in between. The CDR3 spans 13 residues. Per the germline V gene, CDR1 is MNHEY and CDR2 is SVGAGI. The CDR3 DNA reads as TGTGCCAGCACCCTCGGACTTAACACTGAAGCTTTCTTT. Translation: CASTLGLNTEAFF.

The chain combines TRBV28 with TRBJ2-2, with TRBD2 matching over 10 bases. Trimming cost V 6 bases and J 4 bases; bases outside gene matches: 5. The CDR3 loop spans 15 amino acids. From germline, CDR1 is MDHEN and CDR2 SYDVKM. The CDR3 region is CASREAGGLTGELFF. CDR3 nucleotides: TGTGCCAGCAGGGAAGCGGGGGGGCTCACCGGGGAGCTGTTTTTT.

The chain is built from TRBV7-9 and TRBJ2-1; 8 nucleotides match TRBD2. Germline V CDR1 and CDR2: SEHNR, FQNEAQ (reference sequence). The CDR3 has 16 residues. The J segment lost 3 bases and the V segment lost 5 bases, leaving 9 bases of the junction unmatched. The CDR3 protein is CASSLMSGSGYNEQFF. The CDR3 nucleotides read TGTGCCAGCAGCCTGATGAGCGGGAGCGGCTACAATGAGCAGTTCTTC.

This chain joins TRBV15 and TRBJ2-7; 7 positions agree with TRBD1. This CDR3 comprises 15 residues. The J segment lost 0 bases and the V segment lost 5 bases, leaving 7 bases of the junction unmatched. Per the germline V gene, CDR1 is LNHNV and CDR2 is YYDKDF (reference sequence). The CDR3 DNA reads as TGTGCCACCAGCGGCTCCCGGACAGGCTCCTACGAGCAGTACTTC. Its translation is CATSGSRTGSYEQYF.

This chain links TRBV10-2 with TRBJ2-3, with a possible D match to TRBD1 (5 bases). In germline, CDR1 is WSHSY, CDR2 SAAADI. The CDR3 loop spans 16 amino acids. The V end lost 3 bases, the J end lost 2 bases, and 15 bases lay between the germline ends. The DNA for the CDR3 is TGCGCCAGCAGTGAAGCAGGGAAGTCCCACACAGATACGCAGTATTTT. Protein sequence: CASSEAGKSHTDTQYF.

This chain uses TRBV19 with TRBJ2-2; D is undetermined. Germline V gene sequence: CDR1 LNHDA, CDR2 SQIVND (reference sequence). The CDR3 has 14 amino acids. The germline V and J ends were trimmed by 1 base and 2 bases, with 5 bases remaining between them. The CDR3 protein is CASSIGRNTGELFF. For the CDR3, the DNA is TGTGCCAGTAGTATAGGCAGAAACACCGGGGAGCTGTTTTTT.

This clone was picked up one time. This chain uses TRBV9 with TRBJ2-3; D is possibly TRBD2 (6 bases). CDR1 is SGDLS, CDR2 YYNGEE, per germline. Trimming pared 3 bases from V and 1 base from J, leaving 15 bases between. The CDR3 is 16 residues long. The DNA of the CDR3 is TGTGCCAGCAGCGACCGGATGGCGGGACGCACAGATACGCAGTATTTT. Protein sequence: CASSDRMAGRTDTQYF.

J is TRBJ2-7 and V is TRBV5-1, with 11 bases matching TRBD1. This CDR3 spans 14 amino acids. Per germline, CDR1 SGHRS and CDR2 YFSETQ. J gave up 5 bases and V 2 bases, and 3 bases lay outside the gene matches. CDR3 sequence reads: CASSLGTGGDEQYF. The CDR3 nucleotides read TGCGCCAGCAGCTTAGGGACAGGGGGTGACGAGCAGTACTTC.

The V and J genes are TRBV9 and TRBJ2-1, with TRBD2 identical over 8 bases. The CDR3 is 15 residues long. CDR1 and CDR2 from the germline V gene are SGDLS and YYNGEE. J lost 7 bases, V lost 4 bases, and 10 bases had no gene match. CDR3 DNA sequence: TGTGCCAGCAGCCCCTCGAGCGGGAGTAGTAATGAGCAGTTCTTC. It codes for CASSPSSGSSNEQFF.

The chain uses TRBV10-1 and TRBJ2-7, with 8 nucleotides matching TRBD1. The germline gives CDR1 WNHNN, CDR2 SYGVQD (reference sequence). The CDR3 sequence is 15 residues long. The V gene end was trimmed by 2 bases and the J gene end by 5 bases; junction bases not matched to a gene: 8. The CDR3 coding sequence is TGCGCCAGCAGTGAGGGGGACAGGCGCTTCCACGAGCAGTACTTC. It translates to CASSEGDRRFHEQYF.

This chain's CDR3 is CASSGQVGYEQYF. CDR3 DNA: TGTGCCAGCAGCGGACAGGTCGGCTACGAGCAGTACTTC. The rearrangement uses TRBV5-8 and TRBJ2-7; 7 nucleotides match TRBD1. Trimming took 4 bases from V and 3 from J; bases not matched to a gene: 4. Looked up from germline, CDR1 is SGHTS and CDR2 is YDEGEE. The CDR3 is 13 residues long.

The V gene is TRBV7-3, the J gene TRBJ2-7, with 7 bases lining up with TRBD1. V was clipped by 5 bases and J by 6 bases; unmatched bases: 10. The CDR3 sequence is 14 residues long. Germline values: CDR1 SGHTA, CDR2 FQGTGA. The CDR3 region has the DNA TGTGCCAGCAGCGTCTCCGGGACAGAGGTCGAGCAGTACTTC. Translating it yields CASSVSGTEVEQYF.

The rearrangement uses TRBV4-3 and TRBJ2-1; possible D gene TRBD1, 5 bases. CDR3 size: 13 residues. CDR1 LGHNA and CDR2 YSLEER come from the germline V gene. Trimming pared 5 bases from V and 6 bases from J, leaving 11 bases between. The CDR3 DNA reads as TGCGCCAGCAGCACCCGGCAGGGCAATGAGCAGTTCTTC. This gives the protein CASSTRQGNEQFF.

The chain links TRBV6-6 to TRBJ1-6, with TRBD1 matching over 7 bases. V lost 2 bases and J lost 6; bases outside the gene matches: 1. This CDR3 region has 14 residues. Per the germline V gene, CDR1 is MNHNY and CDR2 is SVGAGI (reference sequence). CDR3 sequence reads: CASSYRDSNSPLHF. The CDR3 nucleotides are TGTGCCAGCAGTTACCGGGACAGTAATTCACCCCTCCACTTT.

The chain employs TRBV19 and TRBJ2-1, with TRBD2 matching 9 bases. V lost 6 bases, J lost 3 bases, and 3 bases stayed unmatched. Germline CDR1 reads LNHDA; CDR2 reads SQIVND (reference sequence). This CDR3 has 14 residues. Here the CDR3 DNA reads TGTGCCAGTAGCCGACTAGCGGACTACAATGAGCAGTTCTTC. Protein: CASSRLADYNEQFF.

This clone occurred a few times. CDR3 in DNA: TGCGCCAGCAGCGGGACTGATGAAGCTTTCTTT. Its protein product is CASSGTDEAFF. This rearrangement joins TRBV5-1 to TRBJ1-1; D perhaps matches TRBD1 (5 bases). V was trimmed by 4 bases and J by 7 bases, leaving 8 bases between them. The CDR3 is made up of 11 amino acids. Germline loops: CDR1 SGHRS, CDR2 YFSETQ.

This chain uses TRBV6-1 with TRBJ2-5; D is undetermined. V lost 10 bases and J lost 1, with 13 bases in between. Germline CDR1 is MNHNS and CDR2 is SASEGT. The CDR3 totals 13 residues. Here the CDR3 reads CAIGRQAQETQYF. The CDR3 bases are TGTGCCATCGGCCGGCAGGCCCAAGAGACCCAGTACTTC.

The V and J genes are TRBV13 and TRBJ2-7, with TRBD2 identical over 7 bases. Germline V CDR1 and CDR2: PRHDT, FYEKMQ (reference sequence). Trimming removed 4 bases from V and 4 bases from J; junction bases left unmatched: 7. The CDR3 contains 14 residues. DNA of the CDR3: TGTGCCAGCAGCTGGGGCCCAGCGGGATACGAGCAGTACTTC. Its protein product is CASSWGPAGYEQYF.

The rearrangement uses TRBV21-1 and TRBJ1-6. TRBV21-1 is deemed a pseudogene. The CDR3 extends over 18 amino acids. CDR3 sequence: CASSKAWEGSSYNSPLHF. The CDR3 coding sequence is TGTGCCAGCAGCAAAGCTTGGGAGGGGAGCTCCTATAATTCACCCCTCCACTTT.

The chain links TRBV5-6 to TRBJ2-4; D possibly corresponds to TRBD1 (5 bases). Looked up from germline, CDR1 is SGHDT and CDR2 is YYEEEE. There are 14 residues in the CDR3. The germline V and J ends were trimmed by 0 bases and 6 bases, with 10 bases remaining between them. The DNA for the CDR3 is TGTGCCAGCAGCTTGGTCGGACAAAGAAACATTCAGTACTTC. Its translation is CASSLVGQRNIQYF.

The chain joins TRBV10-3 to TRBJ1-1, with D perhaps matching TRBD1 (5 bases). From germline, CDR1 is ENHRY and CDR2 SYGVKD. Trimming shortened V by 9 bases and J by 1 base, and 6 bases separated the two germline ends. This CDR3 has 11 amino acids. The chain's CDR3 is CAIGQNTEAFF. The CDR3 coding sequence is TGTGCCATAGGACAGAACACTGAAGCTTTCTTT.

The chain employs TRBV2 and TRBJ2-2; 12 bases map to TRBD1. The CDR3 totals 14 residues. V shed 11 bases, J shed 6 bases, and the junction held 7 bases outside the gene matches. CDR1 SNHLY and CDR2 FYNNEI come from the germline V gene. CDR3 DNA sequence: TGTGCCGGGAGGGGACAGGGGGCTTCCGGGGAGCTGTTTTTT. Translation: CAGRGQGASGELFF.

Only one count was recorded for this clone. The CDR3 DNA sequence: TGTGCCACCAGCAGAGATCAGACCTCTCCAGGGTACCTCTACGAGCAGTACTTC. The encoded protein is CATSRDQTSPGYLYEQYF. The V call is TRBV15, the J call TRBJ2-7, with D possibly being TRBD1 (5 bases). This CDR3 comprises 18 residues. Trimming took off 0 bases at V and 3 bases at J, with 21 bases between the two ends. Germline CDR1 LNHNV, CDR2 YYDKDF (reference sequence).

This chain uses TRBV27 with TRBJ2-7, with TRBD2 matching over 11 bases. The CDR3 totals 14 residues. Losses at the gene ends were 6 bases for V and 6 bases for J; bases not matched to a gene: 7. Germline V gene sequence: CDR1 MNHEY, CDR2 SMNVEV (reference sequence). The CDR3 reads CASSSLAGDSEQYF. The CDR3 coding sequence is TGTGCCAGCAGCTCACTAGCGGGAGATTCCGAGCAGTACTTC.

For the CDR3, the DNA is TGCGCCAGCAGCTTGGTACCAGGGGGACACGAGCAGTACTTC. This translates into CASSLVPGGHEQYF. The rearrangement links TRBV5-1 to TRBJ2-7, with 7 positions matching TRBD1. Germline V gives CDR1 SGHRS, CDR2 YFSETQ. J gave up 5 bases and V 0 bases, and 5 bases lay outside the gene matches. This CDR3 has 14 residues.

This clone has only one observation. This chain links TRBV11-2 with TRBJ2-5; 12 nucleotides agree with TRBD2. V was clipped by 5 bases and J by 0 bases; unmatched bases: 7. Per germline, CDR1 SGHAT and CDR2 FQNNGV. The CDR3 is 17 residues long. CDR3 sequence reads: CASSPTSGGGYQETQYF. For the CDR3, the DNA is TGTGCCAGCAGCCCGACTAGCGGGGGAGGGTACCAAGAGACCCAGTACTTC. Full variable domain (rest looked up from reference TRBV11-2 and TRBJ2-5): EAGVAQSPRYKIIEKRQSVAFWCNPISGHATLYWYQQILGQGPKLLIQFQNNGVVDDSQLPKDRFSAERLKGVDSTLKIQPAKLEDSAVYLCASSPTSGGGYQETQYFGPGTRLLVL.